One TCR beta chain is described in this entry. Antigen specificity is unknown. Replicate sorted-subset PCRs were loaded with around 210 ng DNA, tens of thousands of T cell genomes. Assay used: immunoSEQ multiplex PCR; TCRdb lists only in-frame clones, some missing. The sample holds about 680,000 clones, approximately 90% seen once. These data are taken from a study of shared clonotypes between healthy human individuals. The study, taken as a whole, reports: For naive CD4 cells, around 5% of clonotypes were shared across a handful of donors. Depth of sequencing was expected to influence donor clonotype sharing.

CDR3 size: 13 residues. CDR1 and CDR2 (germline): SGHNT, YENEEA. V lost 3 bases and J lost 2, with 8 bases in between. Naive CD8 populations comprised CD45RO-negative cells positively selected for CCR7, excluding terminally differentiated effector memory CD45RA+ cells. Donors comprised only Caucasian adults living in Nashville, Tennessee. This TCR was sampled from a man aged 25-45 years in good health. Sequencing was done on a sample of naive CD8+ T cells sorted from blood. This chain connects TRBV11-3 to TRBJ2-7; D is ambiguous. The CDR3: CASSLDGAYEQYF. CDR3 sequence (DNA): TGTGCCAGCAGCTTGGACGGTGCCTACGAGCAGTACTTC.